Listed below are T cell receptor beta chains from one sample, sequenced in a study of CXCR3-negative and CXCR3-positive naive CD8 T cells. TCRdb reprocessed the 5' RACE reads and keeps a single row for each CDR3 protein, giving no DNA. In all, the sample yields under 70,000 distinct CDR3 sequences. What was sequenced was naive CXCR3+ CD8+ T cells from blood. The receptors were sampled from a human donor in good health. Some clones in this sample may be carry-over from other donors' samples. Both conserved end residues are part of each CDR3.

TRBV7-9,16,TRBJ2-5,CVSSLATVAGKETQYF
TRBV12-3/TRBV12-4,16,TRBJ2-7,CASRSPGLAARYEQYF
TRBV4-3,15,TRBJ1-1,CASSPMVELNTEAFF
TRBV20-1,14,TRBJ2-1,CSARFPSGYNEQFF
TRBV29-1,14,TRBJ2-7,CSVELGGGTYEQYF
TRBV18,13,TRBJ2-3,CASSPTSTDTQYF
TRBV28,13,TRBJ2-7,CATSLRGAYEQYF
TRBV6-2/TRBV6-3,14,TRBJ2-1,CASSYFEGTNEQFF
TRBV6-2/TRBV6-3,16,TRBJ2-5,CASSYGIAGGQETQYF
TRBV29-1,12,TRBJ2-7,CSVEGTAYEQYF
TRBV4-1,14,TRBJ2-7,CASSQGLAGYEQYF
TRBV2,13,TRBJ2-1,CASSEGHNNEQFF
TRBV12-3/TRBV12-4,13,TRBJ1-2,CASSHTRLGGYTF
TRBV30,11,TRBJ2-7,CAWSGGVEQYF
TRBV7-2,19,TRBJ2-7,CASSLASQLGFTDSYEQYF
TRBV6-1,16,TRBJ2-5,CASSELISGLQETQYF
TRBV7-8,17,TRBJ2-3,CASSLDRGLAVTDTQYF
TRBV29-1,14,TRBJ1-3,CSVEEGRGGNTIYF
TRBV6-5,14,TRBJ2-1,CASSFLDYNNEQFF
TRBV10-3,16,TRBJ2-3,CAISGGLAESTDTQYF
TRBV5-1,14,TRBJ2-7,CASSSPGLEYEQYF
TRBV29-1,15,TRBJ2-3,CSVIPSSGRIDTQYF
TRBV5-1,14,TRBJ2-7,CASSLGVDPYEQYF
TRBV12-3/TRBV12-4,16,TRBJ2-1,CASSSRTSGGYNEQFF
TRBV28,15,TRBJ2-1,CASSLGQGVRVEQFF
TRBV7-3,15,TRBJ2-3,CASSLLGGGTDTQYF
TRBV7-9,15,TRBJ2-1,CASRTNKDTYNEQFF
TRBV29-1,14,TRBJ1-1,CSVHLRGQGRTAFF